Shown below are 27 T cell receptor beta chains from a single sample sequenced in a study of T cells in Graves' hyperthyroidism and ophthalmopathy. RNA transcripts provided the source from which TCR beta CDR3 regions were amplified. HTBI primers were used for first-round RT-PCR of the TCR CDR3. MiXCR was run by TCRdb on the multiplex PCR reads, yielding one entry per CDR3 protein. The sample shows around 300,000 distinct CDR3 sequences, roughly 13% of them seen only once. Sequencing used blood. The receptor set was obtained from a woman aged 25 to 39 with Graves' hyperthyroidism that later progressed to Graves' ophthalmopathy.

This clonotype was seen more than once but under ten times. CDR3 in DNA: TGTGCCAGCAGCTTAACGGGACGAGAGGCCGGGGAGCTGTTTTTT. Translating it yields CASSLTGREAGELFF. The chain is built from TRBV5-6 and TRBJ2-2; tentatively, D is TRBD1 or TRBD2 (5 bases each). The CDR3 loop spans 15 amino acids. V lost 2 bases and J 6 bases, leaving 14 bases between the germline ends. Germline lookup yields CDR1 SGHDT and CDR2 YYEEEE.

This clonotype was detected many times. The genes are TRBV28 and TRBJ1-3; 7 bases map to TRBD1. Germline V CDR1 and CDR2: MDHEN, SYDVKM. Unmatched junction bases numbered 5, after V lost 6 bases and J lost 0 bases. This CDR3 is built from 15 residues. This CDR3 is CASRPQGGSGNTIYF. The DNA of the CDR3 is TGTGCCAGCAGGCCTCAGGGGGGCTCTGGAAACACCATATATTTT.

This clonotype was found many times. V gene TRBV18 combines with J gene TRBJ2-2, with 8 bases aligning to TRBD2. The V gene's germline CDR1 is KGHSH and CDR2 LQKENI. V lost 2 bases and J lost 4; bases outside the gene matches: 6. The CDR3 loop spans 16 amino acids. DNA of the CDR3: TGTGCCAGCTCACCAAGGGGGACTAGTAGCACCGGGGAGCTGTTTTTT. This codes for CASSPRGTSSTGELFF.

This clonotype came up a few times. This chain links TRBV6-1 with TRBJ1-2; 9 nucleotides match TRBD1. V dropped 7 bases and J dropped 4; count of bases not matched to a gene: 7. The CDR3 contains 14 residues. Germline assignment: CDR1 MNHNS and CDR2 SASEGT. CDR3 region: CASTTGGASYGYTF. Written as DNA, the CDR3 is TGTGCCAGCACCACAGGGGGCGCCAGCTATGGCTACACCTTC.

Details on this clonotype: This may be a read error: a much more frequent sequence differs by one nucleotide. CDR3 protein: CASSLTFGNTTYF. In DNA form, the CDR3 reads TGTGCCAGCAGCCTGACTTTTGGAAACACCACATATTTT. The rearrangement links TRBV7-3 to TRBJ1-3; D unclear. There are 13 residues in the CDR3. The germline CDR1 and CDR2 sequences are SGHTA and FQGTGA.

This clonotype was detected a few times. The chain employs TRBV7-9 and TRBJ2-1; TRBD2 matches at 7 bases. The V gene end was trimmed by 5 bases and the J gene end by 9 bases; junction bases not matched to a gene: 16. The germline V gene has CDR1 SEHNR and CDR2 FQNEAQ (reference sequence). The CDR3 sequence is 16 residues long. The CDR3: CASSARDYPELGEQFF. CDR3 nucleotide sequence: TGTGCCAGCAGCGCCCGGGACTATCCGGAGCTCGGTGAGCAGTTCTTC.

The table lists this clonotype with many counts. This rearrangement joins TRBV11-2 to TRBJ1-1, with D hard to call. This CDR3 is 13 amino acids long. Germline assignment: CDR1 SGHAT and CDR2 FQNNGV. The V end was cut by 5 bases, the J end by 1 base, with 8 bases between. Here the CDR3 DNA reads TGTGCCAGCAGCGTATCTGGGAACACTGAAGCTTTCTTT. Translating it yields CASSVSGNTEAFF.

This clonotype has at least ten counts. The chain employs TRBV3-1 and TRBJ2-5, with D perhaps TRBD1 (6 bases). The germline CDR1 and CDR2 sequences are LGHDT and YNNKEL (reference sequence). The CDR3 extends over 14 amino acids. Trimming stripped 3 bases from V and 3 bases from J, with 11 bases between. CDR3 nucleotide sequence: TGTGCCAGCAGCCAGTGGGACATCGAAGAGACCCAGTACTTC. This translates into CASSQWDIEETQYF.

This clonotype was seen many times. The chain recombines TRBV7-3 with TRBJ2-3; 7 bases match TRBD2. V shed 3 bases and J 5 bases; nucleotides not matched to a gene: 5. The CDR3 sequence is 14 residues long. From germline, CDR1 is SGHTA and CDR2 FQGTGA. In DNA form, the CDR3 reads TGTGCCAGCAGCTTTTCGCGGGGGTTAGATACGCAGTATTTT. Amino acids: CASSFSRGLDTQYF.

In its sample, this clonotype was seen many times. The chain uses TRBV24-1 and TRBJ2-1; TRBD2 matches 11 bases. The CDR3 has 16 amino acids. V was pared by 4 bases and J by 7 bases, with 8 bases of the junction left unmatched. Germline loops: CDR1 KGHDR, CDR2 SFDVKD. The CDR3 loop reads CATSETRTSGLNEQFF. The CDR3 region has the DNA TGTGCCACCAGTGAAACCCGGACTAGCGGGCTGAATGAGCAGTTCTTC.

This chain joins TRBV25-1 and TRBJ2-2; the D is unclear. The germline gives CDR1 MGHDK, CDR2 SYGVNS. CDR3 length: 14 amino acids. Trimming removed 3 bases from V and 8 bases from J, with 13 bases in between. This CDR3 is CASSDPDLVGELFF. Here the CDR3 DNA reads TGTGCCAGCAGTGATCCGGATCTCGTAGGGGAGCTGTTTTTT.

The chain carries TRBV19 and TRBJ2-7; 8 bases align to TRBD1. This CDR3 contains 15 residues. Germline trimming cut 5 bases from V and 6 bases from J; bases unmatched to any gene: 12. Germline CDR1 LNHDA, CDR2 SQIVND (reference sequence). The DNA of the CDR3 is TGTGCCAGTAGTTCCCGGACAGGGACTCTGGGCGAGCAGTACTTC. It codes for CASSSRTGTLGEQYF.

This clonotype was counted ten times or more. The CDR3 nucleotides are TGTGCCAGCAGTTTCGGGGGGCGCAGTGGCTACACCTTC. Its protein is CASSFGGRSGYTF. The chain is built from TRBV12-3 or TRBV12-4 and TRBJ1-2, with D maybe TRBD1 (6 bases). Trimming shortened V by 3 bases and J by 7 bases, and 12 bases separated the two germline ends. The CDR3 consists of 13 residues.

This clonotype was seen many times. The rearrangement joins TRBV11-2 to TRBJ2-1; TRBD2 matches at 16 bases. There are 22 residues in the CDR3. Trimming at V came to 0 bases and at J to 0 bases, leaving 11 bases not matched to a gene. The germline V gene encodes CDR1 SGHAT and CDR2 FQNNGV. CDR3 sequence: CASSLDTPGLAGGSSSYNEQFF. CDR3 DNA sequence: TGTGCCAGCAGCTTAGATACCCCGGGACTAGCGGGAGGGTCAAGCTCCTACAATGAGCAGTTCTTC. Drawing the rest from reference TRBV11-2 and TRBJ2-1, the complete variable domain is EAGVAQSPRYKIIEKRQSVAFWCNPISGHATLYWYQQILGQGPKLLIQFQNNGVVDDSQLPKDRFSAERLKGVDSTLKIQPAKLEDSAVYLCASSLDTPGLAGGSSSYNEQFFGPGTRLTVL.

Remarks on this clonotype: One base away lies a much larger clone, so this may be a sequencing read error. The CDR3 here is CSAREDRGRSSGNTIYF. The CDR3 coding sequence is TGCAGTGCTAGAGAAGACAGGGGGCGGTCCTCTGGAAACACCATATATTTT. The V gene is TRBV20-1, the J gene TRBJ1-3; 10 nucleotides match TRBD1. Germline V gene lookup returns CDR1 DFQATT and CDR2 SNEGSKA (reference sequence). This CDR3 has 17 amino acids. V gave up 0 bases and J gave up 0 bases; unmatched junction bases: 5.

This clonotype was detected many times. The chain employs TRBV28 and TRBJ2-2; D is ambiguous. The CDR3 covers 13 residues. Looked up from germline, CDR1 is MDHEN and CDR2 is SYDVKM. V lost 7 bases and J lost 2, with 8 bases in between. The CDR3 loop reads CASKGGNTGELFF. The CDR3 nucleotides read TGTGCCAGCAAAGGCGGTAACACCGGGGAGCTGTTTTTT.

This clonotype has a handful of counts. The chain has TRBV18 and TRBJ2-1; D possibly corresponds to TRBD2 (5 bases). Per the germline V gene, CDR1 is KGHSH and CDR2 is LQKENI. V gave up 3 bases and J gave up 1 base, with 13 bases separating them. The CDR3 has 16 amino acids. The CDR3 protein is CASSPPLDGSYNEQFF. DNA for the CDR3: TGTGCCAGCTCACCTCCACTAGACGGGTCCTACAATGAGCAGTTCTTC.

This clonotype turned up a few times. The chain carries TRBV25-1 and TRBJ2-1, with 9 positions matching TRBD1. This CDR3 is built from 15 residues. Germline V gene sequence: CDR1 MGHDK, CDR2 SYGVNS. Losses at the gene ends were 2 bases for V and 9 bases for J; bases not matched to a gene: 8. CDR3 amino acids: CASSEPGTGPLEQFF. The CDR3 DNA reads TGTGCCAGCAGTGAACCCGGGACAGGGCCTCTTGAGCAGTTCTTC.

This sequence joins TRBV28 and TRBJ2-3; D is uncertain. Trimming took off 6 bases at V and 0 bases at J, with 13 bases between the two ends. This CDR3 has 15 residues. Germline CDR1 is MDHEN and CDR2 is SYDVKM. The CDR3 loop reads CASRLGLLSTDTQYF. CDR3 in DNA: TGTGCCAGCAGACTCGGCCTACTTAGCACAGATACGCAGTATTTT.

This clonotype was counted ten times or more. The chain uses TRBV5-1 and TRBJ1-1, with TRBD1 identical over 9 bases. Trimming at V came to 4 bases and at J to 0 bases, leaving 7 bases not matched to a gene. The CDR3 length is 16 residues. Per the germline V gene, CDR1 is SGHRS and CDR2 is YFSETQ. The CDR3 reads CASSPGDRDVNTEAFF. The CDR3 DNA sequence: TGCGCCAGCAGCCCCGGGGACAGGGATGTGAACACTGAAGCTTTCTTT.

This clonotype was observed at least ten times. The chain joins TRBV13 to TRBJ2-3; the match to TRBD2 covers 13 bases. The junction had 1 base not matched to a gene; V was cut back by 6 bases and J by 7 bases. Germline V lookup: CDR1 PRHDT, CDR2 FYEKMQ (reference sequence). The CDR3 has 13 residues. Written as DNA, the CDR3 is TGTGCCAGCAGACTAGCGGGAGGGAATACGCAGTATTTT. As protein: CASRLAGGNTQYF.

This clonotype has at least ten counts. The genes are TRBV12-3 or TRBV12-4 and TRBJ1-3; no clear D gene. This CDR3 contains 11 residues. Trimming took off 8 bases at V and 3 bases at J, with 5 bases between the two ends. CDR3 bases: TGTGCCAGCCCTGGTGGAAACACCATATATTTT. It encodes CASPGGNTIYF.

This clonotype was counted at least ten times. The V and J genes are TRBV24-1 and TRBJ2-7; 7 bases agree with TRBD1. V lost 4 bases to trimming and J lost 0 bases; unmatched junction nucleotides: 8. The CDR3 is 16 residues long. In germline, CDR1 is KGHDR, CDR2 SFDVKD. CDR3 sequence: CATSDSDRANSYEQYF. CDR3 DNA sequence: TGTGCCACCAGTGACTCCGACAGGGCCAACTCCTACGAGCAGTACTTC.

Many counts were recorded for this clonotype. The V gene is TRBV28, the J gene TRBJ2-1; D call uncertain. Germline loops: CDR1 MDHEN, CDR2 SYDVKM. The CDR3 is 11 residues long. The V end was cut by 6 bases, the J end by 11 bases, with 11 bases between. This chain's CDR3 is CASSVTYQQFF. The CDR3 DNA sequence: TGTGCCAGCAGCGTGACATATCAGCAGTTCTTC.

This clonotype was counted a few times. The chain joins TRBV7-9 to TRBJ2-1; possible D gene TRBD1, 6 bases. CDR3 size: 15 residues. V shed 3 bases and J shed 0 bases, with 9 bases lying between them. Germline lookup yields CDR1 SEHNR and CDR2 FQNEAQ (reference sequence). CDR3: CASSFRDNSYNEQFF. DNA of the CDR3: TGTGCCAGCAGCTTTAGGGACAACTCCTACAATGAGCAGTTCTTC.

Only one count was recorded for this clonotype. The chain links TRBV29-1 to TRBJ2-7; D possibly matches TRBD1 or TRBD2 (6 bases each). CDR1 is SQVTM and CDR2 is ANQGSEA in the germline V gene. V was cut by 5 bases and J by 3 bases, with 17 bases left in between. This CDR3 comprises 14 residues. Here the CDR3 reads CSVMDGGEVYEQYF. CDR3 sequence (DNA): TGCAGCGTTATGGACGGGGGCGAGGTCTACGAGCAGTACTTC.

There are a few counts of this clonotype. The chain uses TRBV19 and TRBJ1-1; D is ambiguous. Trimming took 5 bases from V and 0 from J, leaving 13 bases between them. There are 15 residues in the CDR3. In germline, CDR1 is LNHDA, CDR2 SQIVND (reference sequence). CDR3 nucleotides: TGTGCCAGTAGTTCCTCCGGCCGCATGAACACTGAAGCTTTCTTT. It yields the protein CASSSSGRMNTEAFF.